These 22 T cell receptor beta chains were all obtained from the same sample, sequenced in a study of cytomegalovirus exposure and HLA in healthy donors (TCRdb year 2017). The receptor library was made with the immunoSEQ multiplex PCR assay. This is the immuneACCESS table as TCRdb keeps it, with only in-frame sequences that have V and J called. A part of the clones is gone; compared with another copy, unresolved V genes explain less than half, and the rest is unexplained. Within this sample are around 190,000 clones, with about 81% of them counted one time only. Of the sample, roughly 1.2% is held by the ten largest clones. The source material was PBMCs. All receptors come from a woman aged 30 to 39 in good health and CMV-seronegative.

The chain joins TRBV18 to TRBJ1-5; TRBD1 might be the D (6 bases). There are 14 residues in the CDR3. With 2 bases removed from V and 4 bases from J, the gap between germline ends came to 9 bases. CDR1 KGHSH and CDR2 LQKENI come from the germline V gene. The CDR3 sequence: CASSPGGRNQPQHF. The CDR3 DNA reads TGTGCCAGCTCACCAGGGGGCCGAAATCAGCCCCAGCATTTT.

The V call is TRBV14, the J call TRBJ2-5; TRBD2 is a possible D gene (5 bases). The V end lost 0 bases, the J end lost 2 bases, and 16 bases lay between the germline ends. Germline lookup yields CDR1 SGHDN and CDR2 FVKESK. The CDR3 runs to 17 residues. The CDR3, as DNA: TGTGCCAGCAGCCAAGAGGCTAGCTTGGCGCGTCAAGAGACCCAGTACTTC. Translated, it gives CASSQEASLARQETQYF.

The CDR3 DNA follows: TGTGCCACCTACGGGTCGTGGGGCAGGGGGCCGTACAATGAGCAGTTCTTC. This codes for CATYGSWGRGPYNEQFF. The J gene is TRBJ2-1, the V gene TRBV19; 8 nucleotides align to TRBD1. After removal of 10 bases from V and 4 bases from J, the junction contained 18 bases not matched to a gene. Germline values: CDR1 LNHDA, CDR2 SQIVND (reference sequence). The CDR3 totals 17 residues.

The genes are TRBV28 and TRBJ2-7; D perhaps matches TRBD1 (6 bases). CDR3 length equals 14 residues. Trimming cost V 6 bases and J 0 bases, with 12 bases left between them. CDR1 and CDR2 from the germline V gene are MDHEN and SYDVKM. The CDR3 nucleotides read TGTGCCAGCAGAACGACAGGTCCCTCCTACGAGCAGTACTTC. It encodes CASRTTGPSYEQYF.

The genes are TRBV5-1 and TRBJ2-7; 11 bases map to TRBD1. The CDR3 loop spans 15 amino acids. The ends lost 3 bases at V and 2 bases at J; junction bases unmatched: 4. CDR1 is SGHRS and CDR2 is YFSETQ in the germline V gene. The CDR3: CASSSGQGGPYEQYF. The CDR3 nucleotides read TGCGCCAGCAGCTCGGGACAGGGGGGACCCTACGAGCAGTACTTC.

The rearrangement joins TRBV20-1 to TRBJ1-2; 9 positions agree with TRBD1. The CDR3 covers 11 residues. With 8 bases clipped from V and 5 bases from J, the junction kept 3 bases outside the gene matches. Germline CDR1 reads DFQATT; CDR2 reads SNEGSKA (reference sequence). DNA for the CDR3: TGCAGTTCTGACAGGGGGTATGGCTACACCTTC. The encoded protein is CSSDRGYGYTF.

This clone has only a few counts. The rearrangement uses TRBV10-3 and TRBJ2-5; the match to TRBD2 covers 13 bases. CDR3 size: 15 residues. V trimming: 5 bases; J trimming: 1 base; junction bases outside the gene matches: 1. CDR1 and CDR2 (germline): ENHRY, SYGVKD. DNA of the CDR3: TGTGCCATCAGTAGGACTAGCGGGAGCCAAGAGACCCAGTACTTC. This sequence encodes CAISRTSGSQETQYF.

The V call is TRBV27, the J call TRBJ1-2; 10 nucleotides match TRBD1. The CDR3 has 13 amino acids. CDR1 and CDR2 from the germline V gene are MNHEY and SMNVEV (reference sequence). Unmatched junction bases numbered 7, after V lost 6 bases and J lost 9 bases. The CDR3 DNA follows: TGTGCCAGCAGCAACCGGGACAGGGGTCGCTACACCTTC. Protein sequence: CASSNRDRGRYTF.

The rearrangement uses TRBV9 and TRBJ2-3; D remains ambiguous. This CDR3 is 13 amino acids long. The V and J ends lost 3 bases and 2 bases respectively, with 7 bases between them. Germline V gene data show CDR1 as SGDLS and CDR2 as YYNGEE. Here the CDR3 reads CASSEPSTDTQYF. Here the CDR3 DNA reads TGTGCCAGCAGCGAGCCTTCCACAGATACGCAGTATTTT.

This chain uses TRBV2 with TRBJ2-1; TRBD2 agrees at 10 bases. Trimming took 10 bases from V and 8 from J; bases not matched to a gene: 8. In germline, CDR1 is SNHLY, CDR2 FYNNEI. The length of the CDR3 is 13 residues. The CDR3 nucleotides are TGTGCCATGCAGCGGGGGGGCGAAGATGAGCAGTTCTTC. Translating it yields CAMQRGGEDEQFF. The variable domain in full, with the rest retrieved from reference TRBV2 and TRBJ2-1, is EPEVTQTPSHQVTQMGQEVILRCVPISNHLYFYWYRQILGQKVEFLVSFYNNEISEKSEIFDDQFSVERPDGSNFTLKIRSTKLEDSAMYFCAMQRGGEDEQFFGPGTRLTVL.

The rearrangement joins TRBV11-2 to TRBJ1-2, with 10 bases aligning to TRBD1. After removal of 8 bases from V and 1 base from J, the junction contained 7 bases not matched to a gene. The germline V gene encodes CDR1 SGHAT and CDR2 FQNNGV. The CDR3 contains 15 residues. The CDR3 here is CASSSDRGRNYGYTF. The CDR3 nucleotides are TGTGCCAGCTCGTCCGACAGGGGGCGTAACTATGGCTACACCTTC.

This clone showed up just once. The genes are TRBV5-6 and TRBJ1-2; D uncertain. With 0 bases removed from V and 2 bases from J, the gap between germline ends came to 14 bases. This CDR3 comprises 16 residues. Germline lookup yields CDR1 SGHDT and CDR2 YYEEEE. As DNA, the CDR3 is TGTGCCAGCAGCTTGGACAGCGGCGTAACCAACTATGGCTACACCTTC. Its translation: CASSLDSGVTNYGYTF.

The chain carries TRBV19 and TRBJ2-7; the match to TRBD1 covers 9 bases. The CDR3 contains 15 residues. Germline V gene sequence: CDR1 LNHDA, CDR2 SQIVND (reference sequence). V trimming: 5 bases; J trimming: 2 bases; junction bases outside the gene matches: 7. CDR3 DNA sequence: TGTGCCAGTAGTGTCGGGACAGGGAGGGCCTACGAGCAGTACTTC. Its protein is CASSVGTGRAYEQYF.

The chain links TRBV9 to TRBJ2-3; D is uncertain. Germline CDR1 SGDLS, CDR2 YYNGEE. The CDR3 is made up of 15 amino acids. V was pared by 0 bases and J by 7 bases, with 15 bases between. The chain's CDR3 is CASSVGGGDGYTQYF. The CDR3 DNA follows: TGTGCCAGCAGCGTAGGCGGCGGAGACGGGTATACGCAGTATTTT. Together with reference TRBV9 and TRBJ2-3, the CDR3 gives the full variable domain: DSGVTQTPKHLITATGQRVTLRCSPRSGDLSVYWYQQSLDQGLQFLIQYYNGEERAKGNILERFSAQQFPDLHSELNLSSLELGDSALYFCASSVGGGDGYTQYFGPGTRLTVL.

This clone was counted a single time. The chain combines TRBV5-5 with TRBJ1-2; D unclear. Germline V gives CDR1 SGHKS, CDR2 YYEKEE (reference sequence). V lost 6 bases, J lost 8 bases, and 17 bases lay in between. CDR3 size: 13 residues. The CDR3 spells CASNPSGREGYTF. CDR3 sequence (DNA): TGTGCCAGCAACCCGAGCGGAAGAGAGGGCTACACCTTC.

The CDR3 here is CASSLEFRGDGYTF. The CDR3 DNA is TGTGCCAGCAGCTTGGAGTTTCGCGGGGATGGCTACACCTTC. V is TRBV5-4 and J is TRBJ1-2, with no clear D. Trimming removed 0 bases at V and 6 bases at J, with 12 bases between. The CDR3 consists of 14 residues. Germline values: CDR1 SGHNT, CDR2 YYREEE (reference sequence). Full variable domain (outside the CDR3, taken from reference TRBV5-4 and TRBJ1-2): ETGVTQSPTHLIKTRGQQVTLRCSSQSGHNTVSWYQQALGQGPQFIFQYYREEENGRGNFPPRFSGLQFPNYSSELNVNALELDDSALYLCASSLEFRGDGYTFGSGTRLTVV.

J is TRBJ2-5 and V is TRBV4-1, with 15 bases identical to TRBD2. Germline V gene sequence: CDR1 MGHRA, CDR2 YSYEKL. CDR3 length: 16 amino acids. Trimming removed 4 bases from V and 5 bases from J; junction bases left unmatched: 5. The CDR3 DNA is TGCGCCAGCAGCCGGGGACTAGCGGGGGGTCGGGAGACCCAGTACTTC. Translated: CASSRGLAGGRETQYF.

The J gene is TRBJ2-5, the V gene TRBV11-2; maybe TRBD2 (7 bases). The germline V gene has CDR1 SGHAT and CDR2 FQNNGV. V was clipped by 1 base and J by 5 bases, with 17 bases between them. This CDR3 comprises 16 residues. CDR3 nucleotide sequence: TGTGCCAGCAGCTTAGCGTGGGCAGGGGAGGGGGAGACCCAGTACTTC. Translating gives CASSLAWAGEGETQYF.

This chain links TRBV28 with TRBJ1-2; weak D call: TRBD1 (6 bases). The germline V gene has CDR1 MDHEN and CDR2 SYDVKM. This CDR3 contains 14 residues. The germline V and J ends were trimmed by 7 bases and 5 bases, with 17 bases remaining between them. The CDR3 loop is CASTLSGTRYGYTF. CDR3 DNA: TGTGCCAGCACTCTTTCCGGGACACGTTATGGCTACACCTTC.

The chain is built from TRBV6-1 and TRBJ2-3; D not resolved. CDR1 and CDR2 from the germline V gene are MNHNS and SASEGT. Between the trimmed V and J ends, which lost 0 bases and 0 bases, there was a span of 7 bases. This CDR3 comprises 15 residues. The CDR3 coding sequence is TGTGCCAGCAGTGAAGCATATCAGAGCACAGATACGCAGTATTTT. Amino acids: CASSEAYQSTDTQYF.

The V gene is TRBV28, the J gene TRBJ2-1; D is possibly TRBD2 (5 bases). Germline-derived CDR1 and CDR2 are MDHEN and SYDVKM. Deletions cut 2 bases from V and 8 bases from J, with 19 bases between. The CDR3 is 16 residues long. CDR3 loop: CASSLAGRDQRHEQFF. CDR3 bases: TGTGCCAGCAGTTTAGCGGGTCGGGATCAAAGACATGAGCAGTTCTTC.

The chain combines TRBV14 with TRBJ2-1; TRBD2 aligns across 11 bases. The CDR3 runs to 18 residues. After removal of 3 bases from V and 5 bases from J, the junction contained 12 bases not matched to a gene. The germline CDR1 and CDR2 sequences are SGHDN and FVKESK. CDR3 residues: CASSQGLAASRPHNEQFF. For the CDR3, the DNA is TGTGCCAGCAGCCAGGGACTAGCGGCCTCGCGTCCCCACAATGAGCAGTTCTTC.